The rows below give T cell receptor beta chains drawn from one sample of a study of shared clonotypes between healthy human individuals. Generated by immunoSEQ multiplex PCR, the TCRdb table keeps only in-frame clones and is missing some. The sample has fewer than 1.6 million clones, about 98.5% seen once. The specimen sequenced was naive CD4+ T cells sorted from blood. The source is a man aged 25 to 45 in good health. Both conserved end residues are trimmed from each CDR3. A clone size is listed for some rows: how often the clone was seen (once, few, many), or a class if it is expanded.

NA TRBJ2-1 13 TRBV19 ASSKRGQGYNEQF
NA TRBJ1-5 13 TRBV5-8 ASSSRDRDFQPQH
NA TRBJ2-4 12 TRBV29-1 SVVPGVAKNIQY
NA TRBJ2-1 16 TRBV29-1 SVEFATSGPHYYNEQF
NA TRBJ2-1 14 TRBV28 ASSALGSPLPNEQF
once TRBJ2-5 16 TRBV18 ASSLMTKPEAREETQY
few TRBJ2-3 11 TRBV7-9 ASSLSGTDTQY
NA TRBJ2-2 15 TRBV7-8 ASSPSISGSGTGELF
NA TRBJ1-2 11 TRBV5-6 ASSQGSDYGYT
NA TRBJ2-1 14 TRBV19 ASSSASGTYNNEQF
NA TRBJ1-4 15 TRBV28 ASSLLGGALTNEKLF
NA TRBJ1-4 12 TRBV6-1 ASSARDNAKKLF
NA TRBJ1-5 12 TRBV2 ASSGQGRNQPQH
NA TRBJ2-3 14 TRBV5-4 ASSWWRGLTPDTQY
once TRBJ2-2 17 TRBV7-2 ASSLRDRGAFANTGELF
NA TRBJ2-5 11 TRBV5-1 ASSTDREETQY
NA TRBJ1-5 13 TRBV7-9 ASSSGLYSNQPQH
NA TRBJ2-5 17 TRBV27 ASSLLAGAPRGGGETQY
NA TRBJ2-3 13 TRBV5-5 ASSMVAALTDTQY
NA TRBJ2-7 13 TRBV5-4 ASSLQGAFSYEQY
NA TRBJ2-1 12 TRBV18 ASSPPGRGGEQF